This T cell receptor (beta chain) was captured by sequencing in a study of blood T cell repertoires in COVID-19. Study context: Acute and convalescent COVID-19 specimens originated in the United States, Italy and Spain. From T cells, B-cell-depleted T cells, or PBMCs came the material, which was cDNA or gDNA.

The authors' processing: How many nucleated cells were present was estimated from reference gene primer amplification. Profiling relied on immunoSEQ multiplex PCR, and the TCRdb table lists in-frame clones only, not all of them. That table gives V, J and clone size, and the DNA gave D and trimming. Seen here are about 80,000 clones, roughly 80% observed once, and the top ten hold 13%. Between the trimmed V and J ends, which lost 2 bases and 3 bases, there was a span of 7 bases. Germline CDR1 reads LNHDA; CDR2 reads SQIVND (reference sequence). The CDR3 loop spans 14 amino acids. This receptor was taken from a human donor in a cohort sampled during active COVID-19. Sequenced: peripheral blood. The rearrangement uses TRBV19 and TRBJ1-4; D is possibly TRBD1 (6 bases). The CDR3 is CASSIQGPNEKLFF. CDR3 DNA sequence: TGTGCCAGTAGTATACAGGGGCCTAATGAAAAACTGTTTTTT.